These 7 T cell receptor beta chains were sequenced from one sample in a study of CD8 T cells in Susac syndrome (dated by TCRdb to the late 2010s). Library construction relied on the immunoSEQ multiplex PCR assay. RNA was extracted using the RNeasy kit, and roughly 0.5 to 1 microgram was reverse transcribed with random hexamers. TCRdb passed the public sequencing reads through fastp at Q25 and MiXCR, retaining productive beta sequences. Identical CDR3 proteins give one entry, which carries the most common genes and DNA. Here the sample has 150,000 or so distinct CDR3 sequences; less than 97% occur a single time. The ten most abundant clones make up around 0.15% of the sample. Sample: CD8+ T cells from PBMCs. The receptors derive from a human donor with multiple sclerosis.

The rearrangement uses TRBV27 and TRBJ2-4; 10 nucleotides line up with TRBD1. CDR1 and CDR2 (germline): MNHEY, SMNVEV (reference sequence). Losses at the gene ends were 6 bases for V and 8 bases for J; bases not matched to a gene: 4. CDR3 size: 13 residues. The CDR3 DNA follows: TGTGCCAGCAGCCAGGGGACAGGGGACATTCAGTACTTC. Protein sequence: CASSQGTGDIQYF.

The chain couples TRBV7-9 to TRBJ1-1; D gene ambiguous. CDR3 length equals 15 residues. The germline gives CDR1 SEHNR, CDR2 FQNEAQ (reference sequence). Trimming left V 6 bases short and J 2 bases short, with 16 bases between. The CDR3 here is CASRILLDSNTEAFF. For the CDR3, the DNA is TGTGCCAGCAGAATCCTCCTTGATAGTAACACTGAAGCTTTCTTT.

The J gene is TRBJ1-2, the V gene TRBV7-9; D ambiguous. V was shortened by 2 bases and J by 2 bases, with 9 bases between the two germline ends. The CDR3 consists of 14 residues. Germline assignment: CDR1 SEHNR and CDR2 FQNEAQ (reference sequence). The CDR3 region has the DNA TGTGCCAGCAGCTTAACAGTCCTCAACTATGGCTACACCTTC. This gives the protein CASSLTVLNYGYTF.

This rearrangement joins TRBV2 to TRBJ2-5; 8 nucleotides align to TRBD1. Looked up from germline, CDR1 is SNHLY and CDR2 is FYNNEI. This CDR3 comprises 13 residues. The V and J ends lost 7 bases and 6 bases, in that order; junction bases with no gene match: 7. CDR3 loop: CASNGQGGKTQYF. CDR3 coding DNA: TGTGCCAGCAATGGACAGGGAGGAAAGACCCAGTACTTC.

V gene TRBV6-5 combines with J gene TRBJ2-7, with a weak D call TRBD2 (5 bases). The CDR3 has 14 residues. Germline assignment: CDR1 MNHEY and CDR2 SVGAGI. Trimming stripped 2 bases from V and 6 bases from J, with 14 bases between. CDR3 nucleotide sequence: TGTGCCAGCAGTTACACCATGATCGCGGGCGAGCAGTACTTC. This translates into CASSYTMIAGEQYF.

J is TRBJ1-1 and V is TRBV6-6; D is ambiguous. Per germline, CDR1 MNHNY and CDR2 SVGAGI (reference sequence). V was shortened by 5 bases and J by 1 base, with 8 bases between the two germline ends. The CDR3 has 13 amino acids. CDR3 nucleotides: TGTGCCAGCAGTATCGGAACGAACACTGAAGCTTTCTTT. Translated: CASSIGTNTEAFF.

This sequence joins TRBV9 and TRBJ2-6; D assignment may be TRBD1 or TRBD2 (5 bases each). Trimming removed 0 bases at V and 6 bases at J, with 13 bases between. Germline CDR1 is SGDLS and CDR2 is YYNGEE. The CDR3 covers 16 residues. This CDR3 reads CASSVETGLAANVLTF. The CDR3, as DNA: TGTGCCAGCAGCGTAGAAACAGGACTTGCGGCCAACGTCCTGACTTTC.